This T cell receptor beta chain came from a study of long-term antiretroviral therapy in people with HIV. It was version v3.0 of the immunoSEQ assay that was run at survey level. Profiled with immunoSEQ multiplex PCR; TCRdb holds only in-frame clones, not every one. The sample carries over 15,000 clones, 79% recorded once. This clone was picked up a small number of times. The sequences come from unsorted PBMCs, collected 2.3 years after starting antiretroviral therapy. The TCR was taken from a woman aged 40 to 49 with HIV.

In DNA, the CDR3 is TGTGCCAGCAGCCCAGAGGACAGTTGGGGCTACACCTTC. This encodes CASSPEDSWGYTF. The chain recombines TRBV7-9 with TRBJ1-2; perhaps TRBD1 as D (6 bases). Germline assignment: CDR1 SEHNR and CDR2 FQNEAQ (reference sequence). The CDR3 length is 13 residues. Trimming removed 5 bases at V and 8 bases at J, with 15 bases between.